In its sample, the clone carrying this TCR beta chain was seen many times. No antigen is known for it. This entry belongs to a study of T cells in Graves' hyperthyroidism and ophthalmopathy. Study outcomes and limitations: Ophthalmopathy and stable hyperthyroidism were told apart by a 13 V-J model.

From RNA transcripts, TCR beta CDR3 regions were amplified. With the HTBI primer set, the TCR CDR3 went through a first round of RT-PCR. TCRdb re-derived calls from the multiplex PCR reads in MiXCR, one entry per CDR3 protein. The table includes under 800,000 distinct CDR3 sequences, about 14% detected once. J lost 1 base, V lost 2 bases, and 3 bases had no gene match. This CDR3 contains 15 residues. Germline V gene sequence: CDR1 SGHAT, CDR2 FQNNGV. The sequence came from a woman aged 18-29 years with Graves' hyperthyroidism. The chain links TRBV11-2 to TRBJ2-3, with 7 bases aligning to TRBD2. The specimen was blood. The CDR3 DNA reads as TGTGCCAGCAGCTTACTAGCGGTCCGCACAGATACGCAGTATTTT. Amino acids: CASSLLAVRTDTQYF.